This TCR beta chain derives from a study of metastatic and nonmetastatic thyroid tumors. All patients reached thyroid surgery having received no treatment beforehand. This clone was seen only a few times. TCRdb re-called clones via MiXCR from the PCR reads. The sample has 13,000 or so clones, around 25% seen once. Trimming shortened V by 10 bases and J by 4 bases, and 16 bases separated the two germline ends. CDR3 length: 13 amino acids. Germline V gives CDR1 MNHEY, CDR2 SVGEGT. The chain has TRBV6-2 or TRBV6-3 and TRBJ1-1, with D perhaps TRBD1 (5 bases). Sequenced sample: blood. The sequence was collected from a male donor with papillary thyroid cancer or a benign thyroid nodule (not recorded which). Some clones in this sample may be carry-over from other donors' samples. The DNA of the CDR3 is TGTGCCACCGGACGGGGGGAGAGCACTGAAGCTTTCTTT. Translation gives CATGRGESTEAFF.